The clone carrying this TCR beta chain has at least ten counts. The germline CDR1 and CDR2 sequences are SQVTM and ANQGSEA. CDR3 length: 12 residues. Deletions cut 3 bases from V and 2 bases from J, with 7 bases between. Clinical history reported by participants formed the basis on which cohorts were assigned. Recovered status in Cohort 3 required two negative PCRs, clearance, or symptom resolution. This record belongs to a study of blood T cell repertoires in COVID-19. Study-level background: The study drew acute and convalescent COVID-19 samples from the United States, Italy and Spain.

Some clones are missing from TCRdb's copy, which holds only in-frame ones; the method was immunoSEQ multiplex PCR. In the table there are 250,000 or so clones, under 90% of which are singletons. The rearrangement links TRBV29-1 to TRBJ1-2; D uncertain. The sequenced sample consisted of PBMCs or T cells enriched from blood (not recorded which). The receptor was derived from a man aged 35 to 55 who had recovered from COVID-19. CDR3 region: CSVEAENYGYTF. The CDR3, as DNA: TGCAGCGTTGAGGCGGAGAACTATGGCTACACCTTC.